This passage covers 13 T cell receptor beta chains from one sample sequenced in a study of CD8 T cells in Susac syndrome. When the RNA was reverse transcribed, random hexamers were used with an input of roughly 0.5 to 1 ug. TCRdb analysed the immunoSEQ multiplex PCR reads with MiXCR anew, one entry per CDR3 protein. The repertoire holds under 95,000 distinct CDR3 sequences, with 85% to 95% as singletons. Input material: CD4+ T cells from PBMCs. Receptors originate from a human donor with Susac syndrome.

The CDR3 coding sequence is TGTGCCACCAGTCTCGGAGGCCTAGCGGGGGACAATGAGCAGTTCTTC. This codes for CATSLGGLAGDNEQFF. This chain uses TRBV15 with TRBJ2-1; 10 bases match TRBD2. The CDR3 runs 16 residues. Germline CDR1 LNHNV, CDR2 YYDKDF (reference sequence). The V gene end was trimmed by 6 bases and the J gene end by 5 bases; junction bases not matched to a gene: 10.

V and J are TRBV21-1 and TRBJ1-4; no DNA check was done on the table's D call, TRBD1. TRBV21-1 is an annotated pseudogene. This CDR3 is built from 14 residues. For the CDR3, the DNA is TGTGCCAGATTACAGGGGGCCGATGGTGAAAAACTGTTTTTT. Translating gives CARLQGADGEKLFF.

This clonotype was seen once. The rearrangement links TRBV4-3 to TRBJ1-2; D not certain. This CDR3 spans 14 amino acids. The germline gives CDR1 LGHNA, CDR2 YSLEER. Trimming stripped 0 bases from V and 4 bases from J, with 9 bases between. The CDR3 DNA follows: TGCGCCAGCAGCCAAGATCGGAGGGTCTATGGCTACACCTTC. The encoded protein is CASSQDRRVYGYTF.

The rearrangement uses TRBV20-1 and TRBJ2-1; 7 nucleotides match TRBD1. Trimming at V came to 3 bases and at J to 5 bases, leaving 7 bases not matched to a gene. This CDR3 contains 14 residues. The germline V gene encodes CDR1 DFQATT and CDR2 SNEGSKA (reference sequence). This CDR3 reads CSASGDSGNNEQFF. The CDR3 region has the DNA TGCAGTGCTAGCGGGGACAGCGGAAACAATGAGCAGTTCTTC.

This sequence joins TRBV20-1 and TRBJ2-7, with D possibly TRBD1 on 5 matching bases. CDR1 and CDR2 from the germline V gene are DFQATT and SNEGSKA (reference sequence). This CDR3 region has 13 residues. The germline V and J ends were trimmed by 3 bases and 0 bases, with 9 bases remaining between them. The CDR3 is CSARGPVSYEQYF. CDR3 DNA sequence: TGCAGTGCTAGGGGGCCGGTCTCCTACGAGCAGTACTTC.

This chain connects TRBV7-8 to TRBJ1-6; 9 nucleotides agree with TRBD1. V shed 5 bases, J shed 7 bases, and the junction held 6 bases outside the gene matches. CDR1 is SGHVS, CDR2 FQNEAQ, per germline. The CDR3 length is 15 residues. CDR3 in amino acids: CASSPDRGENSPLHF. The CDR3 region has the DNA TGTGCCAGCAGCCCGGACAGGGGTGAGAATTCACCCCTCCACTTT.

The rearrangement uses TRBV7-2 and TRBJ2-5, with a possible D match to TRBD1 (5 bases). V shed 5 bases and J shed 1 base, with 11 bases lying between them. There are 14 residues in the CDR3. Germline assignment: CDR1 SGHTA and CDR2 FQGNSA. The CDR3 DNA is TGTGCCAGCAGCGCCCGGACATTCCAAGAGACCCAGTACTTC. Residues: CASSARTFQETQYF.

This clonotype showed up just a few times. The chain joins TRBV12-3 or TRBV12-4 to TRBJ2-3, with D hard to call. V lost 6 bases, J lost 2 bases, and 3 bases lay in between. The length of the CDR3 is 11 residues. As DNA, the CDR3 is TGTGCCAGCAGCTCCACAGATACGCAGTATTTT. It translates to CASSSTDTQYF.

This clonotype was observed a single time. V and J are TRBV14 and TRBJ2-5; 10 bases are shared with TRBD1. J gave up 2 bases and V 4 bases, and 13 bases lay outside the gene matches. The germline V gene has CDR1 SGHDN and CDR2 FVKESK. CDR3 length: 18 amino acids. The CDR3 bases are TGTGCCAGCAGCCGCCGATTTGGGACAGGGGCCCTTCAAGAGACCCAGTACTTC. Its protein product is CASSRRFGTGALQETQYF. The whole variable domain, remainder taken from reference TRBV14 and TRBJ2-5, is EAGVTQFPSHSVIEKGQTVTLRCDPISGHDNLYWYRRVMGKEIKFLLHFVKESKQDESGMPNNRFLAERTGGTYSTLKVQPAELEDSGVYFCASSRRFGTGALQETQYFGPGTRLLVL.

This clonotype was detected only once. The CDR3 here is CSEQTGGEETQYF. The CDR3 DNA reads TGCAGCGAGCAGACAGGGGGCGAGGAGACCCAGTACTTC. The genes are TRBV29-1 and TRBJ2-5, with 10 nucleotides matching TRBD1. Per germline, CDR1 SQVTM and CDR2 ANQGSEA. The CDR3 totals 13 residues. V lost 7 bases, J lost 5 bases, and 7 bases stayed unmatched. Looking up the rest from reference TRBV29-1 and TRBJ2-5 gives the full variable domain: SAVISQKPSRDICQRGTSLTIQCQVDSQVTMMFWYRQQPGQSLTLIATANQGSEATYESGFVIDKFPISRPNLTFSTLTVSNMSPEDSSIYLCSEQTGGEETQYFGPGTRLLVL.

The gene calls are TRBV6-6 and TRBJ1-2; tentative D call: TRBD1 (5 bases). CDR1 is MNHNY, CDR2 SVGAGI, per germline (reference sequence). The CDR3 is 13 residues long. V gave up 6 bases and J gave up 4 bases, with 12 bases separating them. The CDR3 DNA reads as TGTGCCAGCAGAAAGGACATCCCCTATGGCTACACCTTC. Protein: CASRKDIPYGYTF.

This chain links TRBV12-3 or TRBV12-4 with TRBJ2-3, with D hard to call. V lost 2 bases to trimming and J lost 4 bases, with 4 bases between them. The CDR3 has 12 residues. The CDR3: CASSLRPDTQYF. CDR3 DNA: TGTGCCAGCAGTTTAAGGCCAGATACGCAGTATTTT.

In its sample, this clonotype was seen once. The rearrangement links TRBV5-1 to TRBJ1-1; D uncertain. Germline loops: CDR1 SGHRS, CDR2 YFSETQ. CDR3 length equals 13 residues. V was pared by 2 bases and J by 8 bases, with 13 bases between. As DNA, the CDR3 is TGCGCCAGCAGCTTTGGACCAGCTGGCGAAGCTTTCTTT. This gives the protein CASSFGPAGEAFF.